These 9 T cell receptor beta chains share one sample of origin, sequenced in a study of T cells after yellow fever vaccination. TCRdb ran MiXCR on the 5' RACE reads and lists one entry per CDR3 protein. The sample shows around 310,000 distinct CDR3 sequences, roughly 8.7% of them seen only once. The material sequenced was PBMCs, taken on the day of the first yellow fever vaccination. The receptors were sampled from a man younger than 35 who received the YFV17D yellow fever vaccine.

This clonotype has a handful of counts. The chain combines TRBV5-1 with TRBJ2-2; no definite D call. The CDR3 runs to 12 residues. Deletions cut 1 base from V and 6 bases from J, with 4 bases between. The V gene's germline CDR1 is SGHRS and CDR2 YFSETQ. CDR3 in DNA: TGCGCCAGCAGCTTGTTGCCCGGGGAGCTGTTTTTT. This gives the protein CASSLLPGELFF.

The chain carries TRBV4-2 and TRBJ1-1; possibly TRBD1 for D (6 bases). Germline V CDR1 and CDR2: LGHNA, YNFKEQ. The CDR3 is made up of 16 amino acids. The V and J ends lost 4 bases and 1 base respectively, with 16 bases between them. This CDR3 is CASSLPIQGENTEAFF. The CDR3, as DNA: TGTGCCAGCAGCCTACCTATACAGGGTGAGAACACTGAAGCTTTCTTT.

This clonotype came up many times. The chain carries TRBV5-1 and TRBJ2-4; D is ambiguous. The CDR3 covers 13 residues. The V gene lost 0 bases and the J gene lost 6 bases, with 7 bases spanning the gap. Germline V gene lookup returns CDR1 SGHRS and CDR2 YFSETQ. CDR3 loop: CASSLGWGNIQYF. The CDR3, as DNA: TGCGCCAGCAGCTTGGGTTGGGGAAACATTCAGTACTTC.

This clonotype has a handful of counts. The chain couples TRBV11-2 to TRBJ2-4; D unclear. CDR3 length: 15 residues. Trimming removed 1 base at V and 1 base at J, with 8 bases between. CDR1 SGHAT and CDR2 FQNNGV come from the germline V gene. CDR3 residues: CASSLALGAKNIQYF. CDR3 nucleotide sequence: TGTGCCAGCAGCTTAGCTCTCGGTGCCAAAAACATTCAGTACTTC.

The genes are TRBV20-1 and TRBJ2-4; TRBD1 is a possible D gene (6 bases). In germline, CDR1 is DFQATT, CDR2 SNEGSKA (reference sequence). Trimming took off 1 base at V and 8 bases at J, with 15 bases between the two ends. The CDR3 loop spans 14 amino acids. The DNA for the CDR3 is TGCAGTGCTAGAGTCCCAGGGGTTAGAGACATTCAGTACTTC. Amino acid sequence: CSARVPGVRDIQYF.

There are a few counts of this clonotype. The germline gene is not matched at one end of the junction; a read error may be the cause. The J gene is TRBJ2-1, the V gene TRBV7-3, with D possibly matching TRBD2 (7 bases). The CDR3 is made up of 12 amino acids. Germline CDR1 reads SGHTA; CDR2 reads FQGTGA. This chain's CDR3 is CASSLPKGGPSF. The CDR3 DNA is TGTGCCAGCAGCTTACCGAAGGGGGGGCCTAGCTTC.

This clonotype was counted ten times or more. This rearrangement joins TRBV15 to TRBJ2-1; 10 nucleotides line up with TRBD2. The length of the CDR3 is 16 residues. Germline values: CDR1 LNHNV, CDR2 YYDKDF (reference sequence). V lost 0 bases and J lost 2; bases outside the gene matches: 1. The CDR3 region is CATSRESGGAYNEQFF. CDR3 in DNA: TGTGCCACCAGCAGAGAGAGCGGGGGGGCCTACAATGAGCAGTTCTTC.

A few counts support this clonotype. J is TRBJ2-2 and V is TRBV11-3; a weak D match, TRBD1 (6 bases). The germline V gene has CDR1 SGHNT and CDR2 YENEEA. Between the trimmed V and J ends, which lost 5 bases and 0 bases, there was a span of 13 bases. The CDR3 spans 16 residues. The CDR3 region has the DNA TGTGCCAGCAGCCCCTCTGACAGGCCGAACACCGGGGAGCTGTTTTTT. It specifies CASSPSDRPNTGELFF.

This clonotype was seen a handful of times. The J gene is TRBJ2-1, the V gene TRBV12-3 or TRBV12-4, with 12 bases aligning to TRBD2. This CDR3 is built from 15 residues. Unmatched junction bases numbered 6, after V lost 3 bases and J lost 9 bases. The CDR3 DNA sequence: TGTGCCAGCAGTTTCCCGACTAGCGGGGGTAGTGAGCAGTTCTTC. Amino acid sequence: CASSFPTSGGSEQFF.